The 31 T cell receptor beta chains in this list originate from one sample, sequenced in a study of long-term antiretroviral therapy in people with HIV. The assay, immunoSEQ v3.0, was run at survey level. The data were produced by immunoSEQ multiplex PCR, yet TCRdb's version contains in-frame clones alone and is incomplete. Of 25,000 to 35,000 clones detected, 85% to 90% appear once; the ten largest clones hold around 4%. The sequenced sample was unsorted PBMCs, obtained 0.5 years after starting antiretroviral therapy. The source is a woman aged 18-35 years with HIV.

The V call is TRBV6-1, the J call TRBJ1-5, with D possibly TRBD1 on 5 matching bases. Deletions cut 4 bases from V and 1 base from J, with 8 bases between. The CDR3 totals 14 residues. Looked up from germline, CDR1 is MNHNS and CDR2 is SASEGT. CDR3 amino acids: CASSGQRSNQPQHF. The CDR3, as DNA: TGTGCCAGCAGTGGACAGCGGAGCAATCAGCCCCAGCATTTT.

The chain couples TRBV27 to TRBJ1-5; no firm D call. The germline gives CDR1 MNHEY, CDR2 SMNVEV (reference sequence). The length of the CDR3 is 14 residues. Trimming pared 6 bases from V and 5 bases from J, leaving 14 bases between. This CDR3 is CASSPLLAHQPQHF. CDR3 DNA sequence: TGTGCCAGCAGCCCCCTCTTGGCGCATCAGCCCCAGCATTTT.

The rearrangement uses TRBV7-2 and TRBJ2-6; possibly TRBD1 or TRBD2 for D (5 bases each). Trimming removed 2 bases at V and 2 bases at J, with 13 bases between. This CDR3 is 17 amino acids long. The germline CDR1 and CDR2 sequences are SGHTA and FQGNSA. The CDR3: CASSLWGLGPGANVLTF. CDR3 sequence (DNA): TGTGCCAGCAGCTTATGGGGGTTAGGGCCTGGGGCCAACGTCCTGACTTTC.

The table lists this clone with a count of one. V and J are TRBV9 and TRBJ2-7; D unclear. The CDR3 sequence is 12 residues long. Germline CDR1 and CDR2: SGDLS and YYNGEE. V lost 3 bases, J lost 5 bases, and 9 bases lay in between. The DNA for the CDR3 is TGTGCCAGCAGCGGAGCCCGGGACGAGCAGTACTTC. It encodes CASSGARDEQYF.

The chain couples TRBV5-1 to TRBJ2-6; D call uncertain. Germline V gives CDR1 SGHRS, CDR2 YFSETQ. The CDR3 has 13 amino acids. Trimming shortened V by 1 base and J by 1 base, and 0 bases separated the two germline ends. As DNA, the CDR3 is TGCGCCAGCAGCTTGTCTGGGGCCAACGTCCTGACTTTC. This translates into CASSLSGANVLTF.

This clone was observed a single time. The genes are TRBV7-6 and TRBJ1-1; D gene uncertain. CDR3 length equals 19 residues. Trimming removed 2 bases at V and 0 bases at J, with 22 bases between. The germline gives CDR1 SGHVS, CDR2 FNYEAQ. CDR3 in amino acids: CASSLRRPPGPLMNTEAFF. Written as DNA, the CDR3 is TGTGCCAGCAGCTTACGGAGGCCGCCCGGTCCGTTAATGAACACTGAAGCTTTCTTT.

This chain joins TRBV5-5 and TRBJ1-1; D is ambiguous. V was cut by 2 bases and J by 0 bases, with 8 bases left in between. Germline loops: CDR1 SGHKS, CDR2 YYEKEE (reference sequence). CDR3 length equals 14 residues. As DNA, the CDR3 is TGTGCCAGCAGCTTCGCGCAGGTGAACACTGAAGCTTTCTTT. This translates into CASSFAQVNTEAFF.

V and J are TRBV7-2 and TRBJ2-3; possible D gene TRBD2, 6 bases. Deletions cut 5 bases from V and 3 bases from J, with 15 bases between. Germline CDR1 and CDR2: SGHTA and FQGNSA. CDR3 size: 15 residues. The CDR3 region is CASSLEGTPTDTQYF. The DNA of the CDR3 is TGTGCCAGCAGCCTAGAGGGGACTCCTACAGATACGCAGTATTTT.

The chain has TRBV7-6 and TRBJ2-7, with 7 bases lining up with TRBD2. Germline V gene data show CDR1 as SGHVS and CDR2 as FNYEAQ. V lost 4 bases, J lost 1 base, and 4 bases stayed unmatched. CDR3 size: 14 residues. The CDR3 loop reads CASSSLALSYEQYF. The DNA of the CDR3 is TGTGCCAGCAGCTCACTAGCGTTGTCCTACGAGCAGTACTTC. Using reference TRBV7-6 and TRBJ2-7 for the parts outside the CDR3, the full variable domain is GAGVSQSPRYKVTKRGQDVALRCDPISGHVSLYWYRQALGQGPEFLTYFNYEAQQDKSGLPNDRFSAERPEGSISTLTIQRTEQRDSAMYRCASSSLALSYEQYFGPGTRLTVT.

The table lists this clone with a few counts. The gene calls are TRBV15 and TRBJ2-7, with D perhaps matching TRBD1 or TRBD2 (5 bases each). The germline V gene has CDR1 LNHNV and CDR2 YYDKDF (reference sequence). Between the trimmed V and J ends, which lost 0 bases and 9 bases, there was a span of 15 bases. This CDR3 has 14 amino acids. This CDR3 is CATSRDWGSTGQYF. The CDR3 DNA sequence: TGTGCCACCAGCAGAGATTGGGGGAGCACGGGGCAGTACTTC.

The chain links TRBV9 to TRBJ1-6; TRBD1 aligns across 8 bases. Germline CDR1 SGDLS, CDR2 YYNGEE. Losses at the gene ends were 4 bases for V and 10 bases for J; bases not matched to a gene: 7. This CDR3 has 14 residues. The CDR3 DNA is TGTGCCAGCAGCCCCGGACAGGGCAAATCACCCCTCCACTTT. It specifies CASSPGQGKSPLHF.

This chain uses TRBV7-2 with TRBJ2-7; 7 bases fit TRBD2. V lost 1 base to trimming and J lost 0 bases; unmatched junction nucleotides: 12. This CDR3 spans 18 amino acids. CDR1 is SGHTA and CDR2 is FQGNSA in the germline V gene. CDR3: CASSLVGLADTSSYEQYF. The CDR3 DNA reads TGTGCCAGCAGCTTAGTAGGGCTAGCGGACACTTCCTCCTACGAGCAGTACTTC.

This CDR3 reads CAISVGGNTEAFF. CDR3 sequence (DNA): TGTGCCATCAGTGTGGGGGGGAACACTGAAGCTTTCTTT. The chain carries TRBV10-3 and TRBJ1-1, with D tentatively TRBD1 (5 bases). The ends were cut back, 4 bases at V and 1 base at J, with 7 bases in the middle. Per germline, CDR1 ENHRY and CDR2 SYGVKD. The CDR3 is made up of 13 amino acids.

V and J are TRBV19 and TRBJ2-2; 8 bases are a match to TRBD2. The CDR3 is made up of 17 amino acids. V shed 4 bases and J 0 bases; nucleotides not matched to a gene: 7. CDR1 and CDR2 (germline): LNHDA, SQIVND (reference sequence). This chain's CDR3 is CASSKVGRAPNTGELFF. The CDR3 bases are TGTGCCAGTAGTAAAGTCGGGAGGGCACCGAACACCGGGGAGCTGTTTTTT.

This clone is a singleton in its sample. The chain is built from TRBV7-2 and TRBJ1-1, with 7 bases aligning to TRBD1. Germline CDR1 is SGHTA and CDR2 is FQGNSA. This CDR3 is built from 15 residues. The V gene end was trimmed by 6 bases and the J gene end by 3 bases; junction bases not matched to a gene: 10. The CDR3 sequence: CASRYYRGGHTEAFF. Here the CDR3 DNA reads TGTGCCAGCAGATACTACAGGGGAGGGCACACTGAAGCTTTCTTT.

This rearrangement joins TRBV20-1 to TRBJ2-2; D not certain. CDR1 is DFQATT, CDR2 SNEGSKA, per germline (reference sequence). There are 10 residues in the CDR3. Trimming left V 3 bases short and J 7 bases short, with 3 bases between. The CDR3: CSASGGELFF. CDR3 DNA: TGCAGTGCTAGTGGCGGGGAGCTGTTTTTT.

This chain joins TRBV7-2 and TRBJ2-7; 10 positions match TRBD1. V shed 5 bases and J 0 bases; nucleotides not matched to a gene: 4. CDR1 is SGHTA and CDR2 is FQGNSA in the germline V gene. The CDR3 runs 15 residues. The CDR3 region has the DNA TGTGCCAGCAGCCCAAGACAGGGGGCCTCCTACGAGCAGTACTTC. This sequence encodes CASSPRQGASYEQYF.

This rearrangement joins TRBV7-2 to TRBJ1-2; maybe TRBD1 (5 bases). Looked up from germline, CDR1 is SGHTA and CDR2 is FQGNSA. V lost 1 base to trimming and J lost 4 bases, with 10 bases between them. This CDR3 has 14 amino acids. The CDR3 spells CASSLGRDLYGYTF. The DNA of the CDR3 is TGTGCCAGCAGCTTAGGCCGGGACCTCTATGGCTACACCTTC.

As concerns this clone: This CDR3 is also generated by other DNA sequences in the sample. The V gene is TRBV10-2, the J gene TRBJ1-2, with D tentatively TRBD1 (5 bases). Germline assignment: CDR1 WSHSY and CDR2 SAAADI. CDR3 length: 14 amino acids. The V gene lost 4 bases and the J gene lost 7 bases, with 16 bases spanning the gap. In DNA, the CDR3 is TGCGCCAGCAGTGGATCCGGGACCCGAAGTGGCTACACCTTC. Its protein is CASSGSGTRSGYTF.

DNA for the CDR3: TGTGCCAGCAGTTTTCGGACAGGGGGCGAGGCCTATGGCTACACCTTC. Amino acids: CASSFRTGGEAYGYTF. The chain joins TRBV28 to TRBJ1-2; 11 bases agree with TRBD1. The CDR3 is 16 residues long. Germline loops: CDR1 MDHEN, CDR2 SYDVKM. The V segment lost 3 bases and the J segment 4 bases; nucleotides outside the gene matches: 7.

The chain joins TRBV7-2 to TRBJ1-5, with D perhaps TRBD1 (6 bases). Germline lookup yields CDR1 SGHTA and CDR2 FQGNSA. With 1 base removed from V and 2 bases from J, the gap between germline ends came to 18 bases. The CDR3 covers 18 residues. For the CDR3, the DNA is TGTGCCAGCAGCTTAGTAAAACAGGGTGGATGGTGCAATCAGCCCCAGCATTTT. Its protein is CASSLVKQGGWCNQPQHF.

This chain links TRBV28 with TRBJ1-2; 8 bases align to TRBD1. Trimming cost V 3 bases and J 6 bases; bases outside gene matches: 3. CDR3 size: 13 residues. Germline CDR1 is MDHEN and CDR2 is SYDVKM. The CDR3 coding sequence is TGTGCCAGCAGTTTGGGGGGACAGGATGGCTACACCTTC. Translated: CASSLGGQDGYTF.

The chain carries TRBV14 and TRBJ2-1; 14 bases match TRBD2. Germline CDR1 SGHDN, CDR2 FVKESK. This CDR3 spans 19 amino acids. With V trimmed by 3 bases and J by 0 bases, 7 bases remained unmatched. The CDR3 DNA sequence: TGTGCCAGCAGCCACAGCTCCGGGACTAGCGGGAGCTCCTACAATGAGCAGTTCTTC. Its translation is CASSHSSGTSGSSYNEQFF.

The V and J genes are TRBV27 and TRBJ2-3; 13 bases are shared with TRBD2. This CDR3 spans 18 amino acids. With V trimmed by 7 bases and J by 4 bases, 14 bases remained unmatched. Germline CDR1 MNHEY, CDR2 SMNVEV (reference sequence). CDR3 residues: CASTSGTSGVVAPDTQYF. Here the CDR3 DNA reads TGTGCCAGCACCTCCGGGACTAGCGGGGTTGTAGCGCCAGATACGCAGTATTTT.

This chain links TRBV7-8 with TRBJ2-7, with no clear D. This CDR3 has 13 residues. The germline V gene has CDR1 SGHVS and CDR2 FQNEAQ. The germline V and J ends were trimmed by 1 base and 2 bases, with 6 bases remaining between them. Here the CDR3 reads CASSLELPYEQYF. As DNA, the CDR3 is TGTGCCAGCAGCTTAGAGTTACCCTACGAGCAGTACTTC.

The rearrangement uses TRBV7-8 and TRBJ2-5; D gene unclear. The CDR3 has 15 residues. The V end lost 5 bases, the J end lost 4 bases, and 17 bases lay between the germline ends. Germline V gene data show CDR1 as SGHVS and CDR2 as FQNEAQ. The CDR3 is CASSRGPDPRETQYF. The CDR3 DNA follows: TGTGCCAGCAGCCGCGGCCCAGACCCCCGAGAGACCCAGTACTTC.

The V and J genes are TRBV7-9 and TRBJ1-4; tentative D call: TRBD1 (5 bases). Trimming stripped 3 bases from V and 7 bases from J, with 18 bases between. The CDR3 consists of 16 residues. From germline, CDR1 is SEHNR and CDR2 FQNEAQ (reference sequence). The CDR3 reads CASSFTVRGEGEKLFF. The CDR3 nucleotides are TGTGCCAGCAGCTTTACCGTCCGGGGCGAGGGTGAAAAACTGTTTTTT.

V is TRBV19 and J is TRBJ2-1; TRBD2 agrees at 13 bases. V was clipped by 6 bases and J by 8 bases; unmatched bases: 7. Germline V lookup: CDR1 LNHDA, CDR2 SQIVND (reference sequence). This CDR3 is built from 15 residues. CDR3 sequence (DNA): TGTGCCAGTAGGAAAACTAGCGGGAGGGCATATGAGCAGTTCTTC. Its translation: CASRKTSGRAYEQFF.

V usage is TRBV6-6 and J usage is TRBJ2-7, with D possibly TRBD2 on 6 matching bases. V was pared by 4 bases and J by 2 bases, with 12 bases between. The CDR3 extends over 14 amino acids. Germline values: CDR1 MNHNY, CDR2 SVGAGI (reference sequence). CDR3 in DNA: TGTGCCAGCAGTTGGCGGGGCGGGACCTACGAGCAGTACTTC. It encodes CASSWRGGTYEQYF.

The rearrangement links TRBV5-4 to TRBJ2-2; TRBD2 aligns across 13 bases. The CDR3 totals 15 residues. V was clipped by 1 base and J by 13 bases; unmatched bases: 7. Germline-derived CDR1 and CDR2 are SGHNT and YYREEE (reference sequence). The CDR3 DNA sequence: TGTGCCAGCAGCTTGACTAGCGGGGGGGGTTCGCGGCTGTTTTTT. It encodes CASSLTSGGGSRLFF.

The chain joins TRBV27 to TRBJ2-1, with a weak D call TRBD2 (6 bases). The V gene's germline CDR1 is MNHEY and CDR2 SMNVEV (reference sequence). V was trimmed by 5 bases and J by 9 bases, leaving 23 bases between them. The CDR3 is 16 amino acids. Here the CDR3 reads CASSDTGDGLYREQFF. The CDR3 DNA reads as TGTGCCAGCAGTGATACGGGGGATGGGTTATATCGTGAGCAGTTCTTC.